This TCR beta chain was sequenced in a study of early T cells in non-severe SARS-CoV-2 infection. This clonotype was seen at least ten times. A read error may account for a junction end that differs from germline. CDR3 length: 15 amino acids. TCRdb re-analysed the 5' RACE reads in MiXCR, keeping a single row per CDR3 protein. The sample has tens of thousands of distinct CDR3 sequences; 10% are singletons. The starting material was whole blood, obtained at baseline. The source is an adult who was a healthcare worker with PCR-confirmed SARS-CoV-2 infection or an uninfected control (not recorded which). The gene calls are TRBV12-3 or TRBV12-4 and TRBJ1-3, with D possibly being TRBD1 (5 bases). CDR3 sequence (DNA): TGTGCCAGCAGTTTCGGGGCGAGCTCTGAAAACACCATATATTTT. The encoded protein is CASSFGASSENTIYF.